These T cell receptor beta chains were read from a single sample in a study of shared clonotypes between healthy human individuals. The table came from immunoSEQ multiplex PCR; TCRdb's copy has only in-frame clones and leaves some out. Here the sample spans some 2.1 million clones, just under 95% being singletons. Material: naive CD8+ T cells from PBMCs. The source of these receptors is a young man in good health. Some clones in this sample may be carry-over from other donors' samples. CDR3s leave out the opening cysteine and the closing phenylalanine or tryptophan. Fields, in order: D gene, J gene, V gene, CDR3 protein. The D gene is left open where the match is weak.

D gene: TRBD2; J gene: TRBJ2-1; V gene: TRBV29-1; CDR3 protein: SVPGRASSYNEQF
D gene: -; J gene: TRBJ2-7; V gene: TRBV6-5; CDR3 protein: ASSYYGRVHEQY
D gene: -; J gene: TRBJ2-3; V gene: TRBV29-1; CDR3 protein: SVEGTQY
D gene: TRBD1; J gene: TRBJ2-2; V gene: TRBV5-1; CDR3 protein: ASSTRQGSPGELF
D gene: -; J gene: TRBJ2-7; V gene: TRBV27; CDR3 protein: ASSPLAWGRGRSYEQY
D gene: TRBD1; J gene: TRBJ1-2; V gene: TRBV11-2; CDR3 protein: ASSPKKGTAYGYT
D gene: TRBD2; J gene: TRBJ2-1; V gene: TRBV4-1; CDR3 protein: ASSQDSIRLAESSYNEQF
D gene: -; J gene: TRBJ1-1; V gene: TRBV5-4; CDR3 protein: ASSQPQGAAF
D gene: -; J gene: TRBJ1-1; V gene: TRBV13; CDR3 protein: ASSLVQGWGKTEAF
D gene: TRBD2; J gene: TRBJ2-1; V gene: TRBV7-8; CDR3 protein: ASSVGAAGGLTDNEQF
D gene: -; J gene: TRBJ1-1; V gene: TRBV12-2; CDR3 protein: ASRLREDRGLNTEAF